These 30 T cell receptor beta chains originate from one sample sequenced in a study of lung T cells in sarcoidosis with Löfgren's syndrome. MiXCR, applied by TCRdb to the reads, yields one record per CDR3 protein. The table has some 2,500 distinct CDR3 sequences, about 30% seen once; the top ten hold about 8.7%. The sequencing sample was made of CD4+ T cells from PBMCs. The receptors derive from a human donor with sarcoidosis (Löfgren's syndrome or another form), or a control subject (not recorded which).

This clonotype appeared many times. Its ends do not fully match the called genes, so a read error is possible. The chain recombines TRBV30 with TRBJ2-7, with 10 bases fitting TRBD2. The CDR3 length is 11 residues. CDR1 and CDR2 (germline): GTSNPN, SVGIG (reference sequence). The CDR3 sequence is CAWSMAGTSVF. Here the CDR3 DNA reads TGTGCCTGGAGTATGGCCGGGACTAGCGTCTTC.

Judged by abundance, this clonotype is medium-sized. The rearrangement uses TRBV20-1 and TRBJ2-1; D perhaps matches TRBD1 (6 bases). This CDR3 is built from 16 residues. V lost 4 bases, J lost 0 bases, and 16 bases lay in between. CDR1 and CDR2 from the germline V gene are DFQATT and SNEGSKA (reference sequence). The CDR3 sequence: CSANRDAASSYNEQFF. The CDR3 region has the DNA TGCAGTGCTAACAGGGACGCCGCAAGCTCCTACAATGAGCAGTTCTTC.

Within the sample, this clonotype is large. V gene TRBV25-1 combines with J gene TRBJ2-3; D possibly corresponds to TRBD2 (6 bases). The V end was cut by 7 bases, the J end by 4 bases, with 30 bases between. The CDR3 spans 19 residues. Germline V gene data show CDR1 as MGHDK and CDR2 as SYGVNS. The CDR3 loop reads CASISLWTTTPLWADTQYF. DNA for the CDR3: TGTGCCAGCATCTCCCTATGGACTACCACGCCGCTTTGGGCAGATACGCAGTATTTT. Full variable domain (rest looked up from reference TRBV25-1 and TRBJ2-3): EADIYQTPRYLVIGTGKKITLECSQTMGHDKMYWYQQDPGMELHLIHYSYGVNSTEKGDLSSESTVSRIRTEHFPLTLESARPSHTSQYLCASISLWTTTPLWADTQYFGPGTRLTVL.

This clonotype came up a few times. A single base separates this from a much larger clone, so it may be a read error. The chain links TRBV2 to TRBJ2-3; D gene unclear. V lost 2 bases and J lost 5, with 11 bases in between. The CDR3 spans 14 residues. Germline V gene data show CDR1 as SNHLY and CDR2 as FYNNEI. This CDR3 reads CASSERGVIDTQYF. The CDR3 region has the DNA TGTGCCAGCAGTGAAAGAGGCGTCATAGATACGCAGTATTTT.

A word on this clonotype: The CDR3 end shows no conserved phenylalanine or tryptophan, and so a read error is likely. The V call is TRBV29-1, the J call TRBJ1-1, with D perhaps matching TRBD1 (5 bases). Looked up from germline, CDR1 is SQVTM and CDR2 is ANQGSEA. The CDR3 spans 14 residues. Trimming took off 5 bases at V and 5 bases at J, with 18 bases between the two ends. CDR3 sequence reads: CSVLGWAQGTEAFI. The CDR3 coding sequence is TGCAGCGTTCTGGGGTGGGCCCAGGGTACTGAAGCTTTCATT.

This clonotype has just a few counts. The chain has TRBV2 and TRBJ2-4; no clear D. V was cut by 0 bases and J by 7 bases, with 13 bases left in between. The CDR3 has 15 residues. The germline CDR1 and CDR2 sequences are SNHLY and FYNNEI. This CDR3 reads CASSEARISKNIQYF. The CDR3 nucleotides are TGTGCCAGCAGTGAAGCCCGGATAAGCAAGAACATTCAGTACTTC.

Remarks on this clonotype: At one boundary the junction diverges from the germline segment, which might be a read error. V usage is TRBV28 and J usage is TRBJ2-1; 7 nucleotides line up with TRBD2. This CDR3 comprises 16 residues. Germline V gene data show CDR1 as MDHEN and CDR2 as SYDVKM. CDR3 region: CASTGTRTRRANEQFF. CDR3 nucleotide sequence: TGCGCCAGCACCGGGACCAGGACTAGGAGGGCAAATGAGCAGTTCTTC. The complete variable domain, with remaining parts taken from reference TRBV28 and TRBJ2-1, reads DVKVTQSSRYLVKRTGEKVFLECVQDMDHENMFWYRQDPGLGLRLIYFSYDVKMKEKGDIPEGYSVSREKKERFSLILESASTNQTSMYLCASTGTRTRRANEQFFGPGTRLTVL.

By share of the sample, this clonotype is medium-sized. The V call is TRBV24-1, the J call TRBJ2-6, with no clear D. This CDR3 has 14 residues. Deletions cut 9 bases from V and 0 bases from J, with 8 bases between. CDR1 and CDR2 from the germline V gene are KGHDR and SFDVKD. The CDR3 coding sequence is TGTGCCACCCAAGGACCCTCTGGGGCCAACGTCCTGACTTTC. This gives the protein CATQGPSGANVLTF.

Comment on this clonotype: One end of the junction is discordant with germline, which a read error may explain. The chain is built from TRBV15 and TRBJ2-1; D ambiguous. This CDR3 comprises 13 residues. Germline loops: CDR1 LNHNV, CDR2 YYDKDF (reference sequence). CDR3 sequence (DNA): TGTGCCACAGTAAGAGGTATTCTCAATGAGCAGCTCTTC. Its translation is CATVRGILNEQLF.

This clonotype is medium-sized (0.01 to 0.1%). The chain uses TRBV12-3 or TRBV12-4 and TRBJ2-3; 10 nucleotides agree with TRBD2. The CDR3 runs to 17 residues. The V segment lost 5 bases and the J segment 1 base; nucleotides outside the gene matches: 9. Here the CDR3 reads CASSGGLAEGRTDTQYF. The CDR3 nucleotides are TGTGCCAGCAGTGGCGGACTAGCGGAGGGCCGCACAGATACGCAGTATTTT.

This clonotype is classed as medium-sized. V usage is TRBV28 and J usage is TRBJ2-1, with 9 nucleotides matching TRBD2. V shed 11 bases and J 4 bases; nucleotides not matched to a gene: 15. Germline V CDR1 and CDR2: MDHEN, SYDVKM. The CDR3 totals 16 residues. CDR3 sequence reads: CASRGSGSSLYNEQFF. The CDR3 DNA follows: TGTGCCTCCCGAGGTAGCGGGAGCTCGTTATACAATGAGCAGTTCTTC.

Details on this clonotype: It is unclear where the CDR3 begins or ends on the DNA, so no DNA is shown, and the CDR3 is as TCRdb lists it. V is TRBV28 and J is TRBJ1-6. The germline V gene has CDR1 MDHEN and CDR2 SYDVKM. 15 amino acids form the CDR3, both terminal residues included. The CDR3 is CASSLFAGGNLPPHF.

With regard to this clonotype: This is likely a read error, given that the CDR3 carries no conserved phenylalanine or tryptophan at its end. This chain's CDR3 is CVSSPNQETQYL. CDR3 in DNA: TGTGTCAGCTCACCGAATCAAGAGACCCAGTACCTC. This sequence joins TRBV18 and TRBJ2-5, with D hard to call. Germline CDR1 is KGHSH and CDR2 is LQKENI. CDR3 length equals 12 residues.

In the case of this clonotype: The junction does not match germline at one end; this may be a read error. The chain combines TRBV5-4 with TRBJ1-1, with D possibly matching TRBD1 (5 bases). This CDR3 spans 15 amino acids. Germline V lookup: CDR1 SGHNT, CDR2 YYREEE (reference sequence). The CDR3 region has the DNA TGTGCCAGCAGCTCCCAAGCACGGGGACCCATTGAAGCCTTCTTT. The encoded protein is CASSSQARGPIEAFF.

This clonotype was observed many times. The V gene is TRBV19, the J gene TRBJ1-5; unclear D gene. V lost 7 bases to trimming and J lost 7 bases, with 20 bases between them. This CDR3 region has 15 residues. CDR1 and CDR2 (germline): LNHDA, SQIVND (reference sequence). The CDR3, as DNA: TGTGCCAGTAAATCTCGGACCCCCGAGGGACAGCCCCAGCATTTT. Translated, it gives CASKSRTPEGQPQHF.

This clonotype is classed as large. The chain links TRBV28 to TRBJ2-3, with D unclear. V lost 0 bases to trimming and J lost 2 bases, with 3 bases between them. The CDR3 sequence is 13 residues long. CDR1 is MDHEN and CDR2 is SYDVKM in the germline V gene. The CDR3 spells CASSLWSTDTQYF. The CDR3 nucleotides are TGTGCCAGCAGTTTATGGTCCACAGATACGCAGTATTTT. Together with reference TRBV28 and TRBJ2-3, the CDR3 gives the full variable domain: DVKVTQSSRYLVKRTGEKVFLECVQDMDHENMFWYRQDPGLGLRLIYFSYDVKMKEKGDIPEGYSVSREKKERFSLILESASTNQTSMYLCASSLWSTDTQYFGPGTRLTVL.

This clonotype was counted once. Because the CDR3 is missing its conserved closing phenylalanine or tryptophan, this is likely a read error. The limits of the CDR3 on the DNA are not certain, so only TCRdb's listed CDR3 is given. The chain recombines TRBV27 with TRBJ2-1; the table's D call of TRBD2 was not tested on the DNA. CDR1 and CDR2 (germline): MNHEY, SMNVEV (reference sequence). The CDR3 adds up to 14 amino acids, both ends counted. The CDR3: CASSSPTGGNERFL.

This clonotype is medium-sized. The J gene is TRBJ1-1, the V gene TRBV3-1; D ambiguous. The CDR3 runs 13 residues. The germline CDR1 and CDR2 sequences are LGHDT and YNNKEL (reference sequence). Trimming took off 0 bases at V and 2 bases at J, with 4 bases between the two ends. As DNA, the CDR3 is TGTGCCAGCAGCCAAGAGGGCAACACTGAAGCTTTCTTT. Protein sequence: CASSQEGNTEAFF.

Within the sample, this clonotype is large. V gene TRBV27 combines with J gene TRBJ2-7, with no clear D. This CDR3 comprises 14 residues. CDR1 MNHEY and CDR2 SMNVEV come from the germline V gene (reference sequence). Deletions cut 6 bases from V and 3 bases from J, with 15 bases between. CDR3: CASSNPGRIYEQYF. In DNA form, the CDR3 reads TGTGCCAGCAGCAATCCGGGTCGGATCTACGAGCAGTACTTC.

By sample fraction, this clonotype is medium-sized (0.01 to 0.1%). The chain carries TRBV28 and TRBJ2-2; possibly TRBD1 for D (6 bases). The V gene's germline CDR1 is MDHEN and CDR2 SYDVKM. V lost 5 bases and J 2 bases, leaving 12 bases between the germline ends. There are 15 residues in the CDR3. The CDR3 sequence is CASSSGQLNTGELFF. In DNA, the CDR3 is TGTGCCAGCAGTAGCGGACAGCTTAACACCGGGGAGCTGTTTTTT. The variable domain in full, with the rest retrieved from reference TRBV28 and TRBJ2-2, is DVKVTQSSRYLVKRTGEKVFLECVQDMDHENMFWYRQDPGLGLRLIYFSYDVKMKEKGDIPEGYSVSREKKERFSLILESASTNQTSMYLCASSSGQLNTGELFFGEGSRLTVL.

By share, this clonotype counts as medium-sized (0.01 to 0.1%). V is TRBV4-1 and J is TRBJ1-1; TRBD1 matches 8 bases. This CDR3 contains 12 residues. V shed 6 bases and J 6 bases; nucleotides not matched to a gene: 3. CDR1 and CDR2 from the germline V gene are MGHRA and YSYEKL. This CDR3 reads CASRRDRSEAFF. CDR3 coding DNA: TGCGCCAGCAGGCGGGACAGGTCTGAAGCTTTCTTT.

This clonotype is labeled as medium-sized. The chain combines TRBV12-3 or TRBV12-4 with TRBJ2-7, with 9 bases lining up with TRBD2. The CDR3 totals 14 residues. V shed 2 bases and J 6 bases; nucleotides not matched to a gene: 5. The CDR3 is CASSLLTAGGEQYF. Here the CDR3 DNA reads TGTGCCAGCAGTTTACTGACAGCGGGAGGCGAGCAGTACTTC.

This chain links TRBV6-2 or TRBV6-3 with TRBJ1-5; TRBD1 matches 7 bases. The end of the DNA aligns better with TRBJ2-3, so the J call may be wrong. Germline V gene sequence: CDR1 MNHEY, CDR2 SVGEGT. The CDR3 runs 13 residues. CDR3 DNA sequence: TGTGCCAGCAACGACAGGGCGGTCGAGCCCCAGTATTTT. Translated: CASNDRAVEPQYF.

This clonotype was observed at least ten times. CDR3 in DNA: TGTGCCTGGAGTGCCCGATTGGGTCAGCCCCAGCATTTT. This sequence encodes CAWSARLGQPQHF. The chain links TRBV30 to TRBJ1-5; D remains unclear. In germline, CDR1 is GTSNPN, CDR2 SVGIG (reference sequence). Trimming took 1 base from V and 6 from J, leaving 10 bases between them. The CDR3 covers 13 residues.

This clonotype qualifies as medium-sized (0.01 to 0.1%). This chain uses TRBV20-1 with TRBJ1-5; 9 bases map to TRBD1. The J segment lost 4 bases and the V segment lost 6 bases, leaving 4 bases of the junction unmatched. CDR1 is DFQATT and CDR2 is SNEGSKA in the germline V gene (reference sequence). The CDR3 contains 13 residues. The CDR3 nucleotides are TGCAGTGCCCAAGACAGGGGGAATCAGCCCCAGCATTTT. Amino acids: CSAQDRGNQPQHF.

By its share, this clonotype is medium-sized. The gene calls are TRBV10-2 and TRBJ2-1, with 11 bases lining up with TRBD2. Germline V gene sequence: CDR1 WSHSY, CDR2 SAAADI. This CDR3 spans 16 amino acids. Trimming at V came to 8 bases and at J to 8 bases, leaving 14 bases not matched to a gene. The CDR3 region has the DNA TGCGCCAGCGAACGAACTAGCGGGAGTGGCTTGGATGAGCAGTTCTTC. Translation gives CASERTSGSGLDEQFF.

In its sample, this clonotype ranks as large. The chain combines TRBV20-1 with TRBJ2-7, with a weak D call TRBD2 (5 bases). The CDR3 extends over 16 amino acids. The ends were cut back, 5 bases at V and 4 bases at J, with 24 bases in the middle. Germline CDR1 is DFQATT and CDR2 is SNEGSKA (reference sequence). The CDR3 nucleotides are TGCAGTGCTGAGAGGTTAGATCGAATAAGAGGGTACGAGCAGTACTTC. Translated, it gives CSAERLDRIRGYEQYF.

A remark on this clonotype: A much larger clone lies a single base off, so this may be a read error. The J gene is TRBJ1-5, the V gene TRBV12-3 or TRBV12-4; D remains unclear. Trimming pared 5 bases from V and 5 bases from J, leaving 16 bases between. The CDR3 is 15 amino acids. This chain's CDR3 is CASSKGRQIDQPQHF. CDR3 DNA sequence: TGTGCCAGCAGTAAAGGACGGCAAATCGATCAGCCCCAGCATTTT.

This clonotype rates as large (0.1 to 1%). The gene calls are TRBV6-1 and TRBJ2-5; D remains unclear. The CDR3 is 14 residues long. V was shortened by 4 bases and J by 6 bases, with 15 bases between the two germline ends. CDR1 MNHNS and CDR2 SASEGT come from the germline V gene. This chain's CDR3 is CASSAVESAKTQYF. CDR3 nucleotide sequence: TGTGCCAGCAGTGCAGTTGAGAGCGCGAAGACCCAGTACTTC.

This clonotype is classed as large (0.1 to 1%). The V gene is TRBV15, the J gene TRBJ2-7; TRBD2 matches 11 bases. CDR1 and CDR2 from the germline V gene are LNHNV and YYDKDF (reference sequence). V shed 2 bases, J shed 3 bases, and the junction held 6 bases outside the gene matches. The CDR3 is 16 residues long. CDR3 sequence reads: CATSRSSGGPFYEQYF. In DNA, the CDR3 is TGTGCCACCAGCAGATCTAGCGGGGGGCCCTTCTACGAGCAGTACTTC.